The T cell receptor beta chain described here comes from a study of shared clonotypes between healthy human individuals. Turning to the study itself: Donor ages ranged 18 to 49 years: a couple of women, a few men.

Trimming stripped 4 bases from V and 1 base from J, with 11 bases between. Germline assignment: CDR1 SNHLY and CDR2 FYNNEI. This CDR3 contains 15 residues. Measured with immunoSEQ multiplex PCR; TCRdb has only the in-frame clones, and not every one. Counted here are approximately 320,000 clones, roughly 70% occurring once; the ten biggest clones make up around 10%. Concerning this clone: Its target is unknown.

Broader study findings: When compared with the clonotypes that were shared by all four sorted-subset donors, the non-shared clonotypes turned out to have lower generation probabilities. Measured sharing among donors was expected to vary with sequencing depth.

The sequence derives from a man younger than 45 in good health. The rearrangement links TRBV2 to TRBJ1-5; the D is unclear. Specimen: memory CD4+ T cells sorted from blood. Subset in this sample: CD45RA-negative fraction. CDR3 loop: CASSGVVGSNQPQHF. The CDR3 bases are TGTGCCAGCAGTGGGGTTGTCGGGAGCAATCAGCCCCAGCATTTT. The variable domain in full, with the rest retrieved from reference TRBV2 and TRBJ1-5, is EPEVTQTPSHQVTQMGQEVILRCVPISNHLYFYWYRQILGQKVEFLVSFYNNEISEKSEIFDDQFSVERPDGSNFTLKIRSTKLEDSAMYFCASSGVVGSNQPQHFGDGTRLSIL.